The 17 T cell receptor beta chains below come from one sample, sequenced in a study of cytomegalovirus exposure and HLA in healthy donors. A multiplex PCR was run with 60 Vbeta primers and 13 Jbeta primers. The repertoire was sequenced with immunoSEQ multiplex PCR; TCRdb's copy has only in-frame clones and lacks some. The table shows tens of thousands of clones, with more than 65% occurring only once. The sample comprised PBMCs. Receptors were obtained from a male donor in good health and CMV-seropositive.

This rearrangement joins TRBV7-9 to TRBJ2-1; TRBD2 is a possible D gene (5 bases). Germline V gene data show CDR1 as SEHNR and CDR2 as FQNEAQ (reference sequence). This CDR3 is built from 15 residues. V was clipped by 2 bases and J by 2 bases, with 10 bases between them. The DNA of the CDR3 is TGTGCCAGCAGCTTACCGGGAACCACCTACAATGAGCAGTTCTTC. Encoded protein: CASSLPGTTYNEQFF.

The chain carries TRBV28 and TRBJ1-5; D unresolved. Germline CDR1 reads MDHEN; CDR2 reads SYDVKM. The V and J ends lost 3 bases and 1 base respectively, with 4 bases between them. This CDR3 has 13 amino acids. The CDR3 loop reads CASSFRSNQPQHF. CDR3 nucleotide sequence: TGTGCCAGCAGTTTTAGAAGCAATCAGCCCCAGCATTTT. The variable domain in full, completed from reference TRBV28 and TRBJ1-5, reads DVKVTQSSRYLVKRTGEKVFLECVQDMDHENMFWYRQDPGLGLRLIYFSYDVKMKEKGDIPEGYSVSREKKERFSLILESASTNQTSMYLCASSFRSNQPQHFGDGTRLSIL.

The gene calls are TRBV9 and TRBJ2-1, with D possibly TRBD2 on 5 matching bases. V was trimmed by 0 bases and J by 9 bases, leaving 13 bases between them. The CDR3 is 14 residues long. Germline values: CDR1 SGDLS, CDR2 YYNGEE. CDR3 sequence reads: CASSVVGEMGEQFF. CDR3 coding DNA: TGTGCCAGCAGCGTAGTTGGGGAGATGGGTGAGCAGTTCTTC. The variable domain in full, completed from reference TRBV9 and TRBJ2-1, reads DSGVTQTPKHLITATGQRVTLRCSPRSGDLSVYWYQQSLDQGLQFLIQYYNGEERAKGNILERFSAQQFPDLHSELNLSSLELGDSALYFCASSVVGEMGEQFFGPGTRLTVL.

The V gene is TRBV7-3, the J gene TRBJ2-1, with 8 bases fitting TRBD2. Germline CDR1 SGHTA, CDR2 FQGTGA. The CDR3 extends over 15 amino acids. J gave up 7 bases and V 4 bases, and 9 bases lay outside the gene matches. For the CDR3, the DNA is TGTGCCAGCAGCTCGGCGGTAGCGGGAAAAAATGAGCAGTTCTTC. It codes for CASSSAVAGKNEQFF. Combining the CDR3 with reference TRBV7-3 and TRBJ2-1 gives the whole variable domain GAGVSQTPSNKVTEKGKYVELRCDPISGHTALYWYRQSLGQGPEFLIYFQGTGAADDSGLPNDRFFAVRPEGSVSTLKIQRTERGDSAVYLCASSSAVAGKNEQFFGPGTRLTVL.

V usage is TRBV7-2 and J usage is TRBJ2-3; perhaps TRBD2 as D (5 bases). The germline V gene has CDR1 SGHTA and CDR2 FQGNSA. V lost 5 bases to trimming and J lost 0 bases, with 12 bases between them. This CDR3 is built from 15 residues. DNA of the CDR3: TGTGCCAGCAGCCATCAGACTACTAGCACAGATACGCAGTATTTT. Translating gives CASSHQTTSTDTQYF.

The chain's CDR3 is CASSEAGTEIQPQHF. The CDR3, as DNA: TGTGCCAGCAGCGAGGCCGGGACAGAAATACAGCCCCAGCATTTT. The rearrangement joins TRBV7-2 to TRBJ1-5, with 7 bases matching TRBD1. From germline, CDR1 is SGHTA and CDR2 FQGNSA. After removal of 5 bases from V and 7 bases from J, the junction contained 11 bases not matched to a gene. The CDR3 contains 15 residues. The complete variable domain, with remaining parts taken from reference TRBV7-2 and TRBJ1-5, reads GAGVSQSPSNKVTEKGKDVELRCDPISGHTALYWYRQSLGQGLEFLIYFQGNSAPDKSGLPSDRFSAERTGGSVSTLTIQRTQQEDSAVYLCASSEAGTEIQPQHFGDGTRLSIL.

V is TRBV7-2 and J is TRBJ2-4, with 10 bases identical to TRBD1. V lost 1 base to trimming and J lost 0 bases; unmatched junction nucleotides: 3. From germline, CDR1 is SGHTA and CDR2 FQGNSA. The CDR3 is 17 residues long. CDR3 DNA: TGTGCCAGCAGCTTAGAGGGACAGGGGATAGCCAAAAACATTCAGTACTTC. Translated: CASSLEGQGIAKNIQYF.

V and J are TRBV21-1 and TRBJ2-2; the table's D call, TRBD2, has no DNA check behind it. TRBV21-1 has pseudogene status. CDR3 length equals 15 residues. This CDR3 is CASKTRGELPGELFF. CDR3 nucleotides: TGTGCCAGCAAGACGCGGGGGGAGCTTCCCGGGGAGCTGTTTTTT.

The chain combines TRBV5-1 with TRBJ2-6; 9 nucleotides agree with TRBD2. The CDR3 covers 18 residues. V dropped 0 bases and J dropped 2; count of bases not matched to a gene: 6. The V gene's germline CDR1 is SGHRS and CDR2 YFSETQ. CDR3 sequence (DNA): TGCGCCAGCAGCTTGGTAGGCGGGAGGGCGGCTGGGGCCAACGTCCTGACTTTC. It yields the protein CASSLVGGRAAGANVLTF.

The rearrangement joins TRBV27 to TRBJ2-7; no definite D call. Trimming removed 4 bases from V and 4 bases from J, with 8 bases in between. The CDR3 is 12 amino acids. CDR1 and CDR2 from the germline V gene are MNHEY and SMNVEV (reference sequence). CDR3 nucleotide sequence: TGTGCCAGCAGTTCGGCCGGGTACGAGCAGTACTTC. Translating it yields CASSSAGYEQYF.

The V and J genes are TRBV5-1 and TRBJ1-2; tentatively, D is TRBD1 (5 bases). The V and J ends lost 0 bases and 2 bases respectively, with 5 bases between them. Germline loops: CDR1 SGHRS, CDR2 YFSETQ. The CDR3 has 13 residues. This CDR3 is CASSLEGNYGYTF. CDR3 DNA: TGCGCCAGCAGCTTGGAGGGGAACTATGGCTACACCTTC.

This chain connects TRBV28 to TRBJ2-7, with 11 bases aligning to TRBD1. CDR3 size: 17 residues. J lost 7 bases, V lost 5 bases, and 16 bases had no gene match. Germline lookup yields CDR1 MDHEN and CDR2 SYDVKM. The CDR3 reads CASSPLGGGQGAFEQYF. The DNA for the CDR3 is TGTGCCAGCAGTCCACTGGGAGGTGGACAGGGGGCGTTTGAGCAGTACTTC.

The chain joins TRBV5-6 to TRBJ2-3; 13 nucleotides agree with TRBD2. The V gene end was trimmed by 4 bases and the J gene end by 3 bases; junction bases not matched to a gene: 14. CDR3 length equals 19 residues. Germline V gene sequence: CDR1 SGHDT, CDR2 YYEEEE. CDR3 DNA: TGTGCCAGCAGCATCAAGCCCACTAGCGGGAGGGCCACTACAGATACGCAGTATTTT. Translated, it gives CASSIKPTSGRATTDTQYF.

V usage is TRBV9 and J usage is TRBJ2-3; 7 nucleotides line up with TRBD1. V lost 4 bases and J lost 6; bases outside the gene matches: 17. Germline CDR1 SGDLS, CDR2 YYNGEE. The CDR3 consists of 17 residues. DNA of the CDR3: TGTGCCAGCAGCCCCACAACGACAGGGTCCCTCGTGGATACGCAGTATTTT. Translating it yields CASSPTTTGSLVDTQYF.

The rearrangement joins TRBV6-6 to TRBJ2-5; a possible D gene is TRBD2 (5 bases). Germline V gene sequence: CDR1 MNHNY, CDR2 SVGAGI (reference sequence). This CDR3 spans 15 amino acids. V was trimmed by 2 bases and J by 2 bases, leaving 12 bases between them. The CDR3 region is CASSYVGGRQETQYF. CDR3 in DNA: TGTGCCAGCAGTTACGTCGGAGGACGGCAAGAGACCCAGTACTTC.

This clone was found once. The genes are TRBV27 and TRBJ1-1, with D tentatively TRBD1 (6 bases). Per the germline V gene, CDR1 is MNHEY and CDR2 is SMNVEV (reference sequence). V was cut by 2 bases and J by 5 bases, with 9 bases left in between. This CDR3 region has 13 residues. CDR3 loop: CASSLGGRTEAFF. The CDR3 nucleotides read TGTGCCAGCAGTTTAGGGGGCAGGACTGAAGCTTTCTTT.

The V and J genes are TRBV29-1 and TRBJ2-3; 11 bases fit TRBD2. V was clipped by 4 bases and J by 1 base; unmatched bases: 1. Germline V gene lookup returns CDR1 SQVTM and CDR2 ANQGSEA. This CDR3 contains 14 residues. The CDR3 protein is CSVALAGGTDTQYF. For the CDR3, the DNA is TGCAGCGTTGCACTAGCGGGGGGCACAGATACGCAGTATTTT.